This T cell receptor beta chain was identified in a study of Ad26.COV2.S vaccination and SARS-CoV-2 variants. On the study more broadly: Intramuscularly, Ad26.COV2.S was given either once or twice, 56 days apart. Study-level results: Using TCR breadth and depth analyses may have led to underestimated total T cell responses.

A word on this clone: Its matching antigen is unknown.

The protocol was immunoSEQ multiplex PCR, while the TCRdb copy is restricted to in-frame clones and leaves out a portion. This sample has some 480,000 clones, with around nine tenths found just once. The ends were cut back, 3 bases at V and 3 bases at J, with 15 bases in the middle. Per germline, CDR1 SEHNR and CDR2 FQNEAQ (reference sequence). CDR3 size: 16 residues. Treatment of the sample: 15 to 20 received Ad26.COV2.S at low or high dose, single or two shots; several received placebo; per-sample allocation not given. Day 63 after the first vaccine or placebo injection was the time point for sampling.

The chain combines TRBV7-9 with TRBJ2-4; possibly TRBD1 for D (6 bases). The sequencing here drew on peripheral blood, taken in a trial of Ad26.COV2.S vaccine versus placebo. The sequence was collected from a person between 18 and 60 years old who received the Ad26.COV2.S COVID-19 vaccine or a placebo. Written as DNA, the CDR3 is TGTGCCAGCAGCTTGCAAACAGGGTCCGGCAAAAACATTCAGTACTTC. The encoded protein is CASSLQTGSGKNIQYF. Full variable domain (missing parts from reference TRBV7-9 and TRBJ2-4): DTGVSQNPRHKITKRGQNVTFRCDPISEHNRLYWYRQTLGQGPEFLTYFQNEAQLEKSRLLSDRFSAERPKGSFSTLEIQRTEQGDSAMYLCASSLQTGSGKNIQYFGAGTRLSVL.